One and the same sample provided the 26 T cell receptor beta chains below, sequenced in a study of T cell responses to AZD1222 COVID-19 vaccine. Here immunoSEQ multiplex PCR was the method, and the copy in TCRdb shows in-frame clones only, minus some. The sample shows roughly 29,000 clones, nearly 95% of them seen only once. Here the sequenced sample was peripheral blood, taken on day 0 of AZD1222 vaccination. These receptor sequences come from an adult in good health.

V is TRBV2 and J is TRBJ2-1; maybe TRBD1 (6 bases). The V gene lost 6 bases and the J gene lost 4 bases, with 16 bases spanning the gap. Germline V gene sequence: CDR1 SNHLY, CDR2 FYNNEI. The CDR3 is made up of 15 amino acids. CDR3 in amino acids: CASRNDRSLYNEQFF. The CDR3, as DNA: TGTGCCAGCAGAAATGACAGGTCCTTGTACAATGAGCAGTTCTTC.

This chain joins TRBV29-1 and TRBJ1-1; D gene uncertain. The CDR3 has 12 amino acids. Germline V CDR1 and CDR2: SQVTM, ANQGSEA. V was clipped by 6 bases and J by 7 bases, with 15 bases between them. Here the CDR3 reads CSVVGRLYEAFF. CDR3 DNA sequence: TGCAGCGTCGTTGGGAGACTTTATGAAGCTTTCTTT.

This chain uses TRBV7-2 with TRBJ2-7; D possibly corresponds to TRBD2 (6 bases). The length of the CDR3 is 14 residues. The germline V and J ends were trimmed by 5 bases and 6 bases, with 17 bases remaining between them. Per germline, CDR1 SGHTA and CDR2 FQGNSA. The CDR3: CASSHRDWLGEQYF. The CDR3 nucleotides read TGTGCCAGCAGCCACCGGGACTGGCTCGGCGAGCAGTACTTC. Based on the CDR3 plus reference TRBV7-2 and TRBJ2-7, the full variable domain is GAGVSQSPSNKVTEKGKDVELRCDPISGHTALYWYRQSLGQGLEFLIYFQGNSAPDKSGLPSDRFSAERTGGSVSTLTIQRTQQEDSAVYLCASSHRDWLGEQYFGPGTRLTVT.

The genes are TRBV27 and TRBJ2-1, with D possibly TRBD2 on 6 matching bases. Germline V lookup: CDR1 MNHEY, CDR2 SMNVEV (reference sequence). The CDR3 covers 16 residues. Trimming left V 5 bases short and J 6 bases short, with 20 bases between. The CDR3 region has the DNA TGTGCCAGCAGTCACCCCTACGGGAGAGGGGTCAATGAGCAGTTCTTC. Translation gives CASSHPYGRGVNEQFF.

The chain has TRBV4-1 and TRBJ1-1; D might be TRBD1 (5 bases). V was trimmed by 1 base and J by 5 bases, leaving 11 bases between them. The germline V gene has CDR1 MGHRA and CDR2 YSYEKL. The length of the CDR3 is 14 residues. The CDR3 here is CASSQAWWGTEAFF. The CDR3 DNA is TGCGCCAGCAGCCAAGCATGGTGGGGGACTGAAGCTTTCTTT.

The chain uses TRBV6-5 and TRBJ1-3, with D uncertain. The CDR3 extends over 13 amino acids. Germline V gene sequence: CDR1 MNHEY, CDR2 SVGAGI. The V end lost 11 bases, the J end lost 1 base, and 12 bases lay between the germline ends. CDR3: CASTGRSGNTIYF. The CDR3 coding sequence is TGTGCCTCCACCGGTCGTTCTGGAAACACCATATATTTT.

The chain recombines TRBV23-1 with TRBJ2-7; 9 bases are a match to TRBD1. TRBV23-1 is filed as an ORF, its function uncertain. V lost 4 bases to trimming and J lost 3 bases; unmatched junction nucleotides: 10. This CDR3 is built from 16 residues. CDR3 bases: TGCGCCAGCAGTCCTCGTCGGACAGGGGTCTACTACGAGCAGTACTTC. Translated, it gives CASSPRRTGVYYEQYF.

The chain uses TRBV4-1 and TRBJ1-5; D unclear. Germline V CDR1 and CDR2: MGHRA, YSYEKL. There are 16 residues in the CDR3. V gave up 1 base and J gave up 7 bases, with 17 bases separating them. CDR3 bases: TGCGCCAGCAGCCAAGGTAGTGCCTCATTCCACCAGCCCCAGCATTTT. Protein: CASSQGSASFHQPQHF.

The chain uses TRBV9 and TRBJ2-1; D gene unclear. The CDR3 loop spans 14 amino acids. CDR1 SGDLS and CDR2 YYNGEE come from the germline V gene. V was pared by 2 bases and J by 13 bases, with 19 bases between. For the CDR3, the DNA is TGTGCCAGCAGCGTTTTCACCACGGACGGAGCCCAGTTCTTC. Protein product: CASSVFTTDGAQFF.

The rearrangement joins TRBV11-2 to TRBJ1-1; the D is unclear. Germline V gene data show CDR1 as SGHAT and CDR2 as FQNNGV. V lost 4 bases, J lost 0 bases, and 9 bases lay in between. This CDR3 spans 14 amino acids. CDR3 coding DNA: TGTGCCAGCAGCTCCCTCAAATTGAACACTGAAGCTTTCTTT. The encoded protein is CASSSLKLNTEAFF.

The CDR3 is CASSLDSVNTEAFF. The DNA for the CDR3 is TGCGCCAGCAGCTTGGATTCAGTTAACACTGAAGCTTTCTTT. The rearrangement uses TRBV5-1 and TRBJ1-1, with D hard to call. This CDR3 spans 14 amino acids. Germline CDR1 and CDR2: SGHRS and YFSETQ. Trimming removed 0 bases from V and 2 bases from J, with 8 bases in between.

J is TRBJ2-1 and V is TRBV11-2; no reliable D call. CDR1 is SGHAT, CDR2 FQNNGV, per germline. This CDR3 spans 11 amino acids. V was trimmed by 3 bases and J by 9 bases, leaving 6 bases between them. The CDR3 DNA reads as TGTGCCAGCAGCTTCAGTAGTGAGCAGTTCTTC. This gives the protein CASSFSSEQFF.

The CDR3 loop is CASSLGTGLTDTQYF. In DNA, the CDR3 is TGCGCCAGCAGCTTGGGGACAGGTCTCACAGATACGCAGTATTTT. This chain links TRBV5-1 with TRBJ2-3; TRBD1 matches 7 bases. Unmatched junction bases numbered 3, after V lost 0 bases and J lost 2 bases. CDR3 length equals 15 residues. The germline gives CDR1 SGHRS, CDR2 YFSETQ.

This chain links TRBV7-9 with TRBJ1-1, with D perhaps matching TRBD1 (5 bases). The germline V and J ends were trimmed by 7 bases and 5 bases, with 23 bases remaining between them. The V gene's germline CDR1 is SEHNR and CDR2 FQNEAQ (reference sequence). The CDR3 is 16 residues long. As DNA, the CDR3 is TGTGCCAGCAAACGGCAGGACATAGTCTTGGGAACTGAAGCTTTCTTT. This codes for CASKRQDIVLGTEAFF.

The rearrangement links TRBV6-1 to TRBJ1-4, with D perhaps matching TRBD1 (6 bases). V was trimmed by 4 bases and J by 5 bases, leaving 17 bases between them. Germline V lookup: CDR1 MNHNS, CDR2 SASEGT. This CDR3 contains 16 residues. The CDR3 nucleotides are TGTGCCAGCAGTGTGCAGCTTCGGGGGCCAAATGAAAAACTGTTTTTT. This translates into CASSVQLRGPNEKLFF.

CDR3 protein: CASRLIAGPTYEQYF. The CDR3 nucleotides are TGTGCCAGCAGACTTATAGCGGGGCCTACCTACGAGCAGTACTTC. J is TRBJ2-7 and V is TRBV11-2, with TRBD2 matching 8 bases. The CDR3 totals 15 residues. In germline, CDR1 is SGHAT, CDR2 FQNNGV. J was trimmed by 2 bases and V by 6 bases; bases with no gene match: 9.

CDR3 sequence reads: CASSPGHPSYEQYF. CDR3 sequence (DNA): TGTGCCAGCAGTCCAGGACACCCCTCCTACGAGCAGTACTTC. V and J are TRBV28 and TRBJ2-7, with D possibly being TRBD1 (5 bases). This CDR3 comprises 14 residues. Trimming removed 5 bases at V and 0 bases at J, with 11 bases between. The germline gives CDR1 MDHEN, CDR2 SYDVKM.

V usage is TRBV5-1 and J usage is TRBJ2-5, with 12 bases aligning to TRBD2. With 0 bases clipped from V and 1 base from J, the junction kept 7 bases outside the gene matches. The CDR3 runs 18 residues. Germline CDR1 reads SGHRS; CDR2 reads YFSETQ. The CDR3, as DNA: TGCGCCAGCAGCTTGGCCGCGCTAGCGGGAGGGGGCCAAGAGACCCAGTACTTC. Translation gives CASSLAALAGGGQETQYF.

The chain joins TRBV18 to TRBJ1-4, with no clear D. Germline V gene lookup returns CDR1 KGHSH and CDR2 LQKENI. The CDR3 consists of 13 residues. With 4 bases removed from V and 4 bases from J, the gap between germline ends came to 7 bases. The CDR3 DNA is TGTGCCAGCTCACAGGGCCGTAATGAAAAACTGTTTTTT. It encodes CASSQGRNEKLFF.

This clone appeared a few times. This chain joins TRBV4-1 and TRBJ2-7; a possible D gene is TRBD1 (5 bases). This CDR3 spans 13 amino acids. The V gene's germline CDR1 is MGHRA and CDR2 YSYEKL. Trimming stripped 4 bases from V and 3 bases from J, with 10 bases between. The CDR3 loop reads CASSPGHGYEQYF. The CDR3, as DNA: TGCGCCAGCAGCCCAGGACACGGCTACGAGCAGTACTTC.

The rearrangement uses TRBV2 and TRBJ1-1; TRBD1 is a possible D gene (6 bases). Per the germline V gene, CDR1 is SNHLY and CDR2 is FYNNEI. The CDR3 is 14 residues long. V was cut by 6 bases and J by 2 bases, with 13 bases left in between. The CDR3 DNA follows: TGTGCCAGCAGGGACAGTAGGGGAAACACTGAAGCTTTCTTT. Protein product: CASRDSRGNTEAFF. Drawing the rest from reference TRBV2 and TRBJ1-1, the complete variable domain is EPEVTQTPSHQVTQMGQEVILRCVPISNHLYFYWYRQILGQKVEFLVSFYNNEISEKSEIFDDQFSVERPDGSNFTLKIRSTKLEDSAMYFCASRDSRGNTEAFFGQGTRLTVV.

This chain uses TRBV7-9 with TRBJ1-3; TRBD1 might be the D (5 bases). The germline V and J ends were trimmed by 5 bases and 3 bases, with 14 bases remaining between them. Germline CDR1 SEHNR, CDR2 FQNEAQ (reference sequence). This CDR3 is built from 15 residues. CDR3 sequence reads: CASSPREESGNTIYF. CDR3 bases: TGTGCCAGCAGCCCCAGGGAAGAAAGTGGAAACACCATATATTTT.

The rearrangement joins TRBV3-1 (or the pseudogene TRBV3-2) to TRBJ2-5, with a tentative D call TRBD1 (6 bases). The germline gives CDR1 LGHDT, CDR2 YNNKEL (reference sequence). The CDR3 is 12 amino acids. V lost 4 bases and J 12 bases, leaving 15 bases between the germline ends. The CDR3 DNA is TGTGCCAGCAGCCCAGGACAGCCCTTCAAGTACTTC. Its protein is CASSPGQPFKYF.

This clone was seen once. This chain links TRBV11-2 with TRBJ2-2, with TRBD1 matching over 7 bases. The CDR3 has 15 amino acids. Germline assignment: CDR1 SGHAT and CDR2 FQNNGV. J lost 1 base, V lost 5 bases, and 4 bases had no gene match. The CDR3 reads CASSPRTGNTGELFF. In DNA form, the CDR3 reads TGTGCCAGCAGCCCCCGGACAGGGAACACCGGGGAGCTGTTTTTT. The full variable domain, with the rest looked up from reference TRBV11-2 and TRBJ2-2, is EAGVAQSPRYKIIEKRQSVAFWCNPISGHATLYWYQQILGQGPKLLIQFQNNGVVDDSQLPKDRFSAERLKGVDSTLKIQPAKLEDSAVYLCASSPRTGNTGELFFGEGSRLTVL.

V is TRBV2 and J is TRBJ2-3; D is unresolved. This CDR3 has 15 amino acids. The V end lost 2 bases, the J end lost 1 base, and 10 bases lay between the germline ends. CDR1 SNHLY and CDR2 FYNNEI come from the germline V gene. Written as DNA, the CDR3 is TGTGCCAGCAGTGAAAGGACCTATGGCACAGATACGCAGTATTTT. It codes for CASSERTYGTDTQYF.

This clone appeared once. The chain joins TRBV2 to TRBJ1-1; D perhaps matches TRBD1 (5 bases). V was pared by 6 bases and J by 1 base, with 9 bases between. CDR3 length equals 13 residues. Germline V gene data show CDR1 as SNHLY and CDR2 as FYNNEI. The CDR3 DNA reads as TGTGCCAGCAGGAATGACAGGAACACTGAAGCTTTCTTT. Translating gives CASRNDRNTEAFF.